The rows below give T cell receptor beta chains drawn from one sample of a study of human T cells and chemical hapten exposure. A single record per CDR3 protein comes from TCRdb applying MiXCR to the RACE reads. Of 80,000 to 100,000 distinct CDR3 sequences in the sample, 7.5% to 10% were seen once. Specimen: whole blood, collected in connection with sensitization to the hapten diphenylcyclopropenone (DPC). The source of these receptors is a woman aged 40 to 49 with alopecia areata. Some clones in this sample may be carry-over from other donors' samples. The CDR3 runs from the conserved cysteine through the conserved F or W. A D gene is named only where the DNA matches it firmly. The listing skips clone size in some rows; elsewhere it reads once, few, many or a size class.

j_call	v_call	clone_size	d_call	cdr3_aa	cdr3_nt
TRBJ2-7	TRBV6-5	.	.	CASSRSGFGYEQYF	TGTGCCAGCAGCCGTAGCGGTTTCGGTTACGAGCAGTACTTC
TRBJ2-7	TRBV4-3	many	.	CASSQDLGPQGKEQYF	TGCGCCAGCAGCCAAGATTTGGGCCCACAGGGAAAAGAGCAGTACTTC
TRBJ2-1	TRBV2	.	TRBD1	CASRGQVAINEQFF	TGTGCCAGCAGGGGACAGGTGGCTATCAATGAGCAGTTCTTC
TRBJ2-7	TRBV20-1	few	.	CSASDGGDEQYF	TGCAGTGCTTCGGACGGGGGAGACGAGCAGTACTTC
TRBJ2-7	TRBV12-3/TRBV12-4	many	.	CASSPSYEQYF	TGTGCCAGCAGTCCCTCCTACGAGCAGTACTTC
TRBJ1-5	TRBV4-3	many	.	CASSQDPGINQPQHF	TGCGCCAGCAGCCAAGATCCGGGGATCAATCAGCCCCAGCATTTT
TRBJ1-5	TRBV12-3/TRBV12-4	few	TRBD1	CASNQGVWQPQHF	TGTGCCAGCAACCAGGGGGTTTGGCAGCCCCAGCATTTT
TRBJ2-3	TRBV28	many	TRBD2	CASPPSSGRRYTDTQYF	TGTGCCAGCCCGCCTTCTAGCGGGAGGAGGTACACAGATACGCAGTATTTT
TRBJ1-1	TRBV18	many	.	CASSPPTVNTEAFF	TGTGCCAGCTCACCACCGACTGTGAACACTGAAGCTTTCTTT
TRBJ1-2	TRBV10-3	.	.	CAISDQKSYGYTF	TGTGCCATCAGTGACCAGAAAAGCTATGGCTACACCTTC
TRBJ1-2	TRBV29-1	many	.	CSASGGDYGYTF	TGCAGCGCTAGTGGGGGCGACTATGGCTACACCTTC
TRBJ1-4	TRBV19	.	.	CASSKQATNEKLFF	TGTGCCAGTAGCAAACAGGCAACTAATGAAAAACTGTTTTTT
TRBJ2-2	TRBV5-5	.	.	CASSLVGGLTGELFF	TGTGCCAGCAGCTTGGTTGGCGGGCTCACCGGGGAGCTGTTTTTT
TRBJ1-1	TRBV9	.	.	CASSKLRPGTEAFF	TGTGCCAGCAGCAAACTGAGACCCGGTACTGAAGCTTTCTTT
TRBJ2-1	TRBV7-6	many	.	CASSFQATGGKYNEQFF	TGTGCCAGCAGCTTTCAGGCCACTGGCGGGAAGTACAATGAGCAGTTCTTC
TRBJ2-2	TRBV19	few	.	CASSIEGRGTGELFF	TGTGCCAGTAGTATAGAAGGCAGGGGCACCGGGGAGCTGTTTTTT
TRBJ2-5	TRBV10-3	.	TRBD2	CAMGVAGVVGETQYF	TGTGCCATGGGCGTAGCGGGAGTAGTAGGAGAGACCCAGTACTTC
TRBJ2-1	TRBV5-6	few	TRBD1	CASSHEQGYNEQFF	TGTGCCAGCAGCCACGAACAGGGGTACAATGAGCAGTTCTTC
TRBJ2-5	TRBV28	many	.	CVVMSAGLQETQYF	TGTGTCGTCATGTCTGCGGGCCTCCAAGAGACCCAGTACTTC
TRBJ2-1	TRBV25-1	.	TRBD2	CASSLAGGPTNEQFF	TGTGCCAGCAGTTTAGCGGGAGGGCCCACCAATGAGCAGTTCTTC
TRBJ1-1	TRBV7-9	many	TRBD1	CASTLPAGTGTGNTEAFF	TGTGCCAGCACCCTTCCGGCCGGGACAGGGACAGGGAACACTGAAGCTTTCTTT
TRBJ1-5	TRBV7-2	.	TRBD1	CASSSWDRGQPQHF	TGTGCCAGCAGCTCCTGGGACAGGGGTCAGCCCCAGCATTTT
TRBJ2-3	TRBV20-1	few	.	CSALIRTDTQYF	TGCAGTGCTTTGATACGCACAGATACGCAGTATTTT
TRBJ2-3	TRBV6-2/TRBV6-3	many	.	CASSGSYPTDTQYF	TGTGCCAGCAGTGGTAGTTATCCCACAGATACGCAGTATTTT
TRBJ2-3	TRBV5-1	few	.	CASSPQGFTDTQYF	TGCGCCAGCAGCCCCCAGGGATTCACAGATACGCAGTATTTT
TRBJ2-7	TRBV6-2/TRBV6-3	many	TRBD1	CASRFIQGKDEQYF	TGTGCCAGCCGCTTCATACAGGGGAAGGACGAGCAGTACTTC
TRBJ2-3	TRBV6-2/TRBV6-3	few	TRBD1	CASKGDRLFTDTQYF	TGTGCCAGCAAAGGGGACAGGCTTTTCACAGATACGCAGTATTTT
TRBJ1-2	TRBV7-9	many	TRBD1	CASSLPLGQGAHYGYTF	TGTGCCAGCAGCTTACCCCTGGGGCAGGGGGCGCACTATGGCTACACCTTC
TRBJ2-1	TRBV5-1	.	.	CASSLVVSGNEQFF	TGCGCCAGCAGCTTGGTAGTTAGCGGCAATGAGCAGTTCTTC